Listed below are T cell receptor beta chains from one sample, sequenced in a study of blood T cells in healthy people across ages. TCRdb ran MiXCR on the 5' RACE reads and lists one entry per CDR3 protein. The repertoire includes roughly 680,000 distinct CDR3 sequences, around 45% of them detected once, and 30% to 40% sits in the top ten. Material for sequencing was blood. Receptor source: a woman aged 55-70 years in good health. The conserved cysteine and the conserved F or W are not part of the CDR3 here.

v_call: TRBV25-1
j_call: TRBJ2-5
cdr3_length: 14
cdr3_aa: ASSEFIGGGQETQY

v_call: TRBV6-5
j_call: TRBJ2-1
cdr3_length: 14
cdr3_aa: ASSYGVGGSYNEQF

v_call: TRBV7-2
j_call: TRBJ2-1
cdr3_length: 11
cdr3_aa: ASSSRDYNEQF

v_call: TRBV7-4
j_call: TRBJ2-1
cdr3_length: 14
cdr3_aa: ASSAHRDRAYNEQF

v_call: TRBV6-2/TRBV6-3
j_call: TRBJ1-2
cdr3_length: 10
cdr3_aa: ASSSRDTHYT

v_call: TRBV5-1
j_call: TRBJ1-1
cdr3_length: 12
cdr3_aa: ASSRASEDTEAF

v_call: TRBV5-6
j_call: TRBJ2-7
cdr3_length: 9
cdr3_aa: ASSLEGEQY

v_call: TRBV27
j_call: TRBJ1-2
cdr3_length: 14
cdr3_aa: ASSLSKSGVLDGYT

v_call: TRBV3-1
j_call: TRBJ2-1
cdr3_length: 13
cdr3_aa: ASSLHLGRTNEQF

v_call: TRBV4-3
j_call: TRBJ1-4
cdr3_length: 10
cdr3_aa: AGSATGEKLF

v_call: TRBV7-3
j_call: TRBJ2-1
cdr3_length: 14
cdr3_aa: ASSPPGASGYNEQF

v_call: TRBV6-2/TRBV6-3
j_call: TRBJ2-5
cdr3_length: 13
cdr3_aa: ASSYQGQFGETQY

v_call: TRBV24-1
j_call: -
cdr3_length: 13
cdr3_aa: ATSDIGTVHNEQY

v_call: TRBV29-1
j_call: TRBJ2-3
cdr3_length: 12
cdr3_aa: SVEGEAGADTQY

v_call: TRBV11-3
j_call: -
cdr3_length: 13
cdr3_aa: ASSSGQGATNEQY

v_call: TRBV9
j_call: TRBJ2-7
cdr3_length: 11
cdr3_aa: ASSVEDGYEQY

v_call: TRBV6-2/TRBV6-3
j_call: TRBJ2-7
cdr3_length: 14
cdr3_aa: ASRRRLAGGPGEQY

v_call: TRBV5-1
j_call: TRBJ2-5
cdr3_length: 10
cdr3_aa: ASSAGGDEQY

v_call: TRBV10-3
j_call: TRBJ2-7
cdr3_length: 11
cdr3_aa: AISKPGFYVQY

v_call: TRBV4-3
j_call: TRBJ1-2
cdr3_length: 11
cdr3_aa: ASSQDPGYGYT

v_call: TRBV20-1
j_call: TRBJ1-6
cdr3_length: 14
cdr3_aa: SARDPRSSYNSPLH

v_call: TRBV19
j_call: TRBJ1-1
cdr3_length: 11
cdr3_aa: ASTPTGRTEAF

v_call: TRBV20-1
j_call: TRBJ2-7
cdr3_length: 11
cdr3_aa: SASWDRVSEQY

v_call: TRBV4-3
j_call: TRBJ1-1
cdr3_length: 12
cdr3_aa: ASSQQSGNTEVF

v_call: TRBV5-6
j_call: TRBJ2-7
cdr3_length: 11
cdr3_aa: ASSSTESLEQY

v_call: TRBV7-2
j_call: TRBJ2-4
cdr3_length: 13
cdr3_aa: ASSLGPSAKNIQY

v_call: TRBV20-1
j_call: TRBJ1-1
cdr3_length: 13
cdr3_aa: SVRDPTGDNTEAF